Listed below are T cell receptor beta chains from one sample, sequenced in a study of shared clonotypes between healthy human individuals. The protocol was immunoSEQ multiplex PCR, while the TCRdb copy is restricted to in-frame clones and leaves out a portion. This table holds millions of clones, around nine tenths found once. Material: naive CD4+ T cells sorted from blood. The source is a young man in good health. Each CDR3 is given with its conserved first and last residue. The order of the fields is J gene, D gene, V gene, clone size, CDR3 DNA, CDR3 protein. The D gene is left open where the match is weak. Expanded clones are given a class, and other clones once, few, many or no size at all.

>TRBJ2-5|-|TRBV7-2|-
TGTGCCAGCAACGAAAGAGGGGGGACGGCTAGCCGGACCCAGTACTTC
CASNERGGTASRTQYF
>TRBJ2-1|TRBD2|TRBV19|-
TGTGCCAGTAGCCCCCCGACTAGCTCATCCTACAATGAGCAGTTCTTC
CASSPPTSSSYNEQFF
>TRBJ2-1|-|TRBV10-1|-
TGCGCCAGCAGTGAGGAGGACAAGCCGGGGGAGCAGTTCTTC
CASSEEDKPGEQFF
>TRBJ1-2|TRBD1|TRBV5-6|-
TGTGCCAGCAGCTGGGGACAGGGAGGGAACTATGGCTACACCTTC
CASSWGQGGNYGYTF
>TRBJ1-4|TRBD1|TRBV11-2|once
TGTGCCAGCAGCTCAAGGACAGGGGCTAATGAAAAACTGTTTTTT
CASSSRTGANEKLFF
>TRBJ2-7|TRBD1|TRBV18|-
TGTGCCAGCTCGCCACAGTGGACAGGGAGCTCCTACGAGCAGTACTTC
CASSPQWTGSSYEQYF
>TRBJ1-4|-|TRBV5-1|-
TGCGCCAGCAAGGCCAGGGGCATTTCATCGTCAAATGAAAAACTGTTTTTT
CASKARGISSSNEKLFF
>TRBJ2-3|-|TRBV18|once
TGTGCCAGCTCACGGTTGGGTAGCACAGATACGCAGTATTTT
CASSRLGSTDTQYF
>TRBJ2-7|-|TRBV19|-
TGTGCCAGTAGTTATATGACAGGTACATTCTACGAGCAGTACTTC
CASSYMTGTFYEQYF
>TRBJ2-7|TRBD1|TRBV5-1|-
TGCGCCAGCAGCTTGGACACAACAGGGGGGACCGCCTACGAGCAGTACTTC
CASSLDTTGGTAYEQYF
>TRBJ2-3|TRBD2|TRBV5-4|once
TGTGCCACCCGGACTGGCGGGGGGACTAGCACAGATACGCAGTATTTT
CATRTGGGTSTDTQYF
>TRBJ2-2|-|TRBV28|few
TGTGCCAGCTTGGGACGGGACACCGGGGAGCTGTTTTTT
CASLGRDTGELFF
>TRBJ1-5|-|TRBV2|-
TGTGCCAGCAGTGTGGGTGGCGGGGATCAGCCCCAGCATTTT
CASSVGGGDQPQHF
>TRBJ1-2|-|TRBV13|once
TGTGCCCCCACCGGGGGGGGTCGATATGGCTACACCTTC
CAPTGGGRYGYTF
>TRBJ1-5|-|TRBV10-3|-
TGTGCCATCAGCGAGATTGAGGATCAGCCCCAGCATTTT
CAISEIEDQPQHF
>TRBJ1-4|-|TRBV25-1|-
TGTGCCAGCAGTGCCCTCGGAGCCACCGGGAGTGAAAAACTGTTTTTT
CASSALGATGSEKLFF
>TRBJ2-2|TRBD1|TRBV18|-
TGTGCCAGCTCGCCGACAGGGCTCACCGGGGAGCTGTTTTTT
CASSPTGLTGELFF
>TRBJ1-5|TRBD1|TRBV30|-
TGTGCCTGGAGTGGAAAGGGACAGGGGTCAAATCAGCCCCAGCATTTT
CAWSGKGQGSNQPQHF
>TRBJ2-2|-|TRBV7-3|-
TGTGCCAGCAGCTTAACTCAGAACACCGGGGAGCTGTTTTTT
CASSLTQNTGELFF
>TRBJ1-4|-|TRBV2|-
TGTGCCAGCAGTGATCTTGGGTACCCCGCAACTAATGAAAAACTGTTTTTT
CASSDLGYPATNEKLFF
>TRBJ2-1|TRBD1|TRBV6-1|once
TGTGCCAGCAGCGGGACAGGCTTCAAGGGTGAGCAGTTCTTC
CASSGTGFKGEQFF
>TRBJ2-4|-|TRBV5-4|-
TGTGCCAGCAGCTTGAGTACAGAAAACATTCAGTACTTC
CASSLSTENIQYF
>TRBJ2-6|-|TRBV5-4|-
TGTGCCAGCAGCTTATCCGGCTCTGGGGCCAACGTCCTGACTTTC
CASSLSGSGANVLTF
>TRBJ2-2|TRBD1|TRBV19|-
TGTGCCAGTAGTACGGGACAGGGGGACTATGGCGCCGGGGAGCTGTTTTTT
CASSTGQGDYGAGELFF
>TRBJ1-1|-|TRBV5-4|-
TGTGCCAGCAGCTTCCAGGACGGGAACACTGAAGCTTTCTTT
CASSFQDGNTEAFF
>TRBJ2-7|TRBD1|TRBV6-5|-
TGTGCCAGCAGTTATCAACAGGGGGTATACTCCTACGAGCAGTACTTC
CASSYQQGVYSYEQYF
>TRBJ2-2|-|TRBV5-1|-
TGCGCCAGCAGCTTTTCAGGCGACACCGGGGAGCTGTTTTTT
CASSFSGDTGELFF
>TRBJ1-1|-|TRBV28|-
TGTGCCAGCAGTTTATCGGGGGCAGCTGAAGCTTTCTTT
CASSLSGAAEAFF
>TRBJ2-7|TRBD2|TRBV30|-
TGTGCCGGTTTGAAGTTTTCGGGAGGCGAGCAGTACTTC
CAGLKFSGGEQYF
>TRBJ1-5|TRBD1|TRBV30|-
TGTGCCTGGAGGGCGGGACAGCATGGCAATCAGCCCCAGCATTTT
CAWRAGQHGNQPQHF
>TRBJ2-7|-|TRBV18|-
TGTGCCAGCTCCGCCGGGAACTACGAGCAGTACTTC
CASSAGNYEQYF
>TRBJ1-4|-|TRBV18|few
TGTGCCAGCTCACCGACGGGGATTGAAAAACTGTTTTTT
CASSPTGIEKLFF
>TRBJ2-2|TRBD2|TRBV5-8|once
TGTGCCAGCAGCCTTGAGACTAGCGGGCCGAACACCGGGGAGCTGTTTTTT
CASSLETSGPNTGELFF
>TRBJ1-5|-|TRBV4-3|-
TGCGCCAGCAGCATCCGGGGGGGCAATCAGCCCCAGCATTTT
CASSIRGGNQPQHF
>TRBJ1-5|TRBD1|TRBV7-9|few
TGTGCCAGCAGTGGGACAGGGGATCAGCCCCAGCATTTT
CASSGTGDQPQHF
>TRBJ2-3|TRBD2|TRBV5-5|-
TGTGCCAGCAGCTTCCCGGGACTAGCGGGAGCGGCAGATACGCAGTATTTT
CASSFPGLAGAADTQYF
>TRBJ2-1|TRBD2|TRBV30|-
TGTGCCTGGGAAGAGTTGAGGAGCGGGGGCAATGAGCAGTTCTTC
CAWEELRSGGNEQFF
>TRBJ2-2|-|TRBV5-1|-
TGCGCCAGCAGCTTGGCGCCGACTAGCACCGGGGAGCTGTTTTTT
CASSLAPTSTGELFF
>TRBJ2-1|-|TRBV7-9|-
TGTGCCAGCAGCTTAGCCACCCAACCGACGGTCGGTATTGGTGAGCAGTTCTTC
CASSLATQPTVGIGEQFF
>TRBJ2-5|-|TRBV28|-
TGTGCCACCCTTGGCCGGCATCGATCAGAGACCCAGTACTTC
CATLGRHRSETQYF
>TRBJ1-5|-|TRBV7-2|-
TGTGCCAGCAGCCCAAGGGCCTCGGGTATTAGCAATCAGCCCCAGCATTTT
CASSPRASGISNQPQHF
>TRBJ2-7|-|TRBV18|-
TGTGCCAGCTCACCTTCAGGTACCGGGGAGCAGTACTTC
CASSPSGTGEQYF